This entry lists 22 T cell receptor beta chains sequenced from one sample in a study of human T cells and chemical hapten exposure. TCRdb analysed the RACE reads with MiXCR anew, one entry per CDR3 protein. The sample includes over 70,000 distinct CDR3 sequences, 8.5% of them seen just once. Described time point: patch test 2, 6 weeks after DPC sensitization. Described treatment: therapeutic diphenylcyclopropenone sensitization with weekly scalp DPC. Sequenced here: whole blood, sampled in connection with sensitization to the hapten diphenylcyclopropenone (DPC). The receptors originated from a woman aged 45 to 65 with alopecia areata. Some clones in this sample may be carry-over from other donors' samples.

This clonotype has at least ten counts. The chain has TRBV30 and TRBJ1-6, with D perhaps matching TRBD1 (6 bases). Between the trimmed V and J ends, which lost 3 bases and 6 bases, there was a span of 15 bases. The CDR3 covers 15 residues. Looked up from germline, CDR1 is GTSNPN and CDR2 is SVGIG (reference sequence). CDR3 sequence (DNA): TGTGCCTGGAGCGTCACTACAGGGAGTAATTCACCCCTCCACTTT. Translated, it gives CAWSVTTGSNSPLHF.

This clonotype was detected only a few times. The chain has TRBV6-6 and TRBJ2-3; 11 nucleotides line up with TRBD2. This CDR3 contains 16 residues. With V trimmed by 5 bases and J by 5 bases, 9 bases remained unmatched. Germline V lookup: CDR1 MNHNY, CDR2 SVGAGI (reference sequence). CDR3 sequence reads: CASSGGSGGALDTQYF. The DNA of the CDR3 is TGTGCCAGCAGTGGGGGTAGCGGGGGGGCGCTAGATACGCAGTATTTT.

This clonotype occurred a few times. The rearrangement uses TRBV25-1 and TRBJ1-2, with 8 bases that match TRBD1. The germline CDR1 and CDR2 sequences are MGHDK and SYGVNS. V trimming: 3 bases; J trimming: 2 bases; junction bases outside the gene matches: 8. The CDR3 consists of 16 residues. CDR3 loop: CASSDSNRGGNYGYTF. CDR3 nucleotide sequence: TGTGCCAGCAGTGACTCGAACAGGGGGGGAAACTATGGCTACACCTTC.

This clonotype was observed a few times. This chain joins TRBV7-2 and TRBJ2-7; possibly TRBD2 for D (5 bases). CDR3 length equals 14 residues. Germline CDR1 and CDR2: SGHTA and FQGNSA. V gave up 6 bases and J gave up 5 bases, with 17 bases separating them. CDR3 residues: CASRSLTGLHEQYF. As DNA, the CDR3 is TGTGCCAGCAGGTCCCTTACGGGGTTACACGAGCAGTACTTC.

This clonotype was seen a few times. The chain combines TRBV20-1 with TRBJ2-7, with 12 bases that match TRBD2. CDR1 is DFQATT, CDR2 SNEGSKA, per germline (reference sequence). J lost 7 bases, V lost 8 bases, and 12 bases had no gene match. This CDR3 is 14 amino acids long. The CDR3 region has the DNA TGCAGTCTAAGATCTAGCGGGAGGGTCTGGGAGCAGTACTTC. Its protein is CSLRSSGRVWEQYF.

This clonotype has more than one count but fewer than ten. The chain carries TRBV5-6 and TRBJ1-2; unclear D gene. CDR3 length: 15 residues. CDR1 is SGHDT, CDR2 YYEEEE, per germline. V lost 0 bases to trimming and J lost 4 bases, with 13 bases between them. CDR3 sequence reads: CASSLDSSSRYGYTF. The CDR3 coding sequence is TGTGCCAGCAGCTTGGATTCCAGCTCCCGCTATGGCTACACCTTC.

The V and J genes are TRBV6-5 and TRBJ2-5, with a tentative D call TRBD2 (7 bases). There are 13 residues in the CDR3. Germline CDR1 MNHEY, CDR2 SVGAGI. Trimming shortened V by 5 bases and J by 6 bases, and 13 bases separated the two germline ends. In nucleotides, the CDR3 is TGTGCCAGCAGTGAGGCCGGGGGGCAGACCCAGTACTTC. Translating it yields CASSEAGGQTQYF.

This clonotype was counted between two and nine times. The rearrangement links TRBV6-2 or TRBV6-3 to TRBJ2-1; 11 bases match TRBD2. V was pared by 6 bases and J by 0 bases, with 16 bases of the junction left unmatched. The CDR3 is made up of 20 amino acids. In germline, CDR1 is MNHEY, CDR2 SVGEGT. CDR3: CASSHNGLAGGFSSYNEQFF. CDR3 coding DNA: TGTGCCAGCAGCCACAATGGGCTAGCGGGGGGATTCAGCTCCTACAATGAGCAGTTCTTC.

This clonotype was seen a few times. The chain is built from TRBV29-1 and TRBJ1-5; 7 positions agree with TRBD1. The CDR3 sequence is 13 residues long. Looked up from germline, CDR1 is SQVTM and CDR2 is ANQGSEA. Losses at the gene ends were 5 bases for V and 7 bases for J; bases not matched to a gene: 8. This CDR3 is CSVQTGEEQPQHF. The CDR3 DNA sequence: TGCAGCGTTCAAACAGGGGAAGAGCAGCCCCAGCATTTT.

The chain joins TRBV2 to TRBJ2-7, with D uncertain. Germline CDR1 and CDR2: SNHLY and FYNNEI. The CDR3 is 14 residues long. V lost 6 bases, J lost 5 bases, and 17 bases lay in between. CDR3 DNA sequence: TGTGCCAGCAGGGTACGGGTATCCTACGACGAGCAGTACTTC. Encoded protein: CASRVRVSYDEQYF.

This clonotype has just a few counts. This chain joins TRBV7-2 and TRBJ2-3; TRBD2 aligns across 7 bases. Germline CDR1 is SGHTA and CDR2 is FQGNSA. The CDR3 spans 16 residues. Losses at the gene ends were 0 bases for V and 2 bases for J; bases not matched to a gene: 5. CDR3 amino acids: CASSLAWRGTTDTQYF. The DNA of the CDR3 is TGTGCCAGCAGCTTAGCTTGGCGGGGGACCACAGATACGCAGTATTTT.

This clonotype was seen repeatedly, ten times or more. The gene calls are TRBV5-1 and TRBJ1-5; TRBD1 might be the D (5 bases). The germline V gene encodes CDR1 SGHRS and CDR2 YFSETQ. The CDR3 covers 17 residues. Trimming removed 3 bases at V and 3 bases at J, with 19 bases between. CDR3 sequence reads: CASSSPPRGRDNQPQHF. CDR3 bases: TGCGCCAGCAGCTCTCCCCCGCGGGGCAGGGACAATCAGCCCCAGCATTTT.

This clonotype was seen a few times. The chain is built from TRBV20-1 and TRBJ2-1; 8 bases align to TRBD2. The V and J ends lost 7 bases and 8 bases, in that order; junction bases with no gene match: 19. Looked up from germline, CDR1 is DFQATT and CDR2 is SNEGSKA (reference sequence). The CDR3 runs 16 residues. The CDR3 sequence: CSVHLGAREGRDEQFF. CDR3 nucleotides: TGCAGTGTTCACCTTGGGGCCCGGGAGGGCCGGGATGAGCAGTTCTTC.

This clonotype was detected a few times. The chain joins TRBV6-1 to TRBJ1-2, with D unclear. CDR1 is MNHNS and CDR2 is SASEGT in the germline V gene. The CDR3 covers 15 residues. V shed 7 bases and J shed 3 bases, with 18 bases lying between them. The CDR3, as DNA: TGTGCCAGCAAAGAGGGATCCGAGCTTTACTATGGCTACACCTTC. Its protein is CASKEGSELYYGYTF.

This clonotype occurred many times. V gene TRBV29-1 combines with J gene TRBJ1-2; D call uncertain. Deletions cut 0 bases from V and 8 bases from J, with 13 bases between. The CDR3 runs 13 residues. From germline, CDR1 is SQVTM and CDR2 ANQGSEA. The CDR3 coding sequence is TGCAGCGTTGAAGATAGGAACTACCTGGGCTACACCTTC. It yields the protein CSVEDRNYLGYTF.

The genes are TRBV6-5 and TRBJ1-1; 9 bases align to TRBD1. J was trimmed by 5 bases and V by 5 bases; bases with no gene match: 6. The germline gives CDR1 MNHEY, CDR2 SVGAGI. The CDR3 length is 14 residues. CDR3 loop: CASSGTGGLTEAFF. CDR3 coding DNA: TGTGCCAGCAGTGGAACAGGGGGCCTGACTGAAGCTTTCTTT.

The sample holds a few counts of this clonotype. V and J are TRBV29-1 and TRBJ1-1, with D possibly TRBD1 on 6 matching bases. This CDR3 contains 11 residues. V dropped 6 bases and J dropped 11 bases, with 16 bases sitting between them. Germline CDR1 SQVTM, CDR2 ANQGSEA. The CDR3 loop is CSVERGQGAFF. The CDR3 DNA follows: TGCAGCGTGGAGAGGGGTCAGGGGGCTTTCTTT.

This clonotype was counted between two and nine times. The genes are TRBV3-1 and TRBJ1-6, with D uncertain. Germline V gene lookup returns CDR1 LGHDT and CDR2 YNNKEL (reference sequence). The CDR3 length is 15 residues. The V end lost 1 base, the J end lost 10 bases, and 14 bases lay between the germline ends. This chain's CDR3 is CASSQGTRGGSPLHF. CDR3 sequence (DNA): TGTGCCAGCAGCCAAGGGACCCGAGGCGGATCACCCCTCCACTTT.

The rearrangement links TRBV3-1 to TRBJ1-1; no firm D call. The length of the CDR3 is 15 residues. Germline V CDR1 and CDR2: LGHDT, YNNKEL (reference sequence). The ends were cut back, 4 bases at V and 1 base at J, with 13 bases in the middle. The CDR3 here is CASSRPTTTNTEAFF. CDR3 bases: TGTGCCAGCAGCCGCCCAACGACTACGAACACTGAAGCTTTCTTT.

Many counts were recorded for this clonotype. This sequence joins TRBV4-1 and TRBJ1-1; D unclear. CDR3 length equals 15 residues. Trimming took off 0 bases at V and 0 bases at J, with 8 bases between the two ends. CDR1 is MGHRA, CDR2 YSYEKL, per germline. The CDR3 DNA follows: TGCGCCAGCAGCCAAGATTGGACGTTGAACACTGAAGCTTTCTTT. This sequence encodes CASSQDWTLNTEAFF.

This clonotype has only a few counts. The chain joins TRBV18 to TRBJ2-1, with TRBD1 matching 9 bases. The CDR3 runs 16 residues. The germline V gene encodes CDR1 KGHSH and CDR2 LQKENI. Unmatched junction bases numbered 9, after V lost 4 bases and J lost 5 bases. In DNA form, the CDR3 reads TGTGCCAGCTCACGCCCGGGACAGGGAAGAGACAATGAGCAGTTCTTC. Translation gives CASSRPGQGRDNEQFF. Drawing the rest from reference TRBV18 and TRBJ2-1, the complete variable domain is NAGVMQNPRHLVRRRGQEARLRCSPMKGHSHVYWYRQLPEEGLKFMVYLQKENIIDESGMPKERFSAEFPKEGPSILRIQQVVRGDSAAYFCASSRPGQGRDNEQFFGPGTRLTVL.

The table lists this clonotype with a few counts. The chain joins TRBV5-1 to TRBJ2-3; 9 positions agree with TRBD1. CDR3 length equals 15 residues. V lost 8 bases and J lost 10; bases outside the gene matches: 17. Germline CDR1 reads SGHRS; CDR2 reads YFSETQ. DNA of the CDR3: TGCGCCAGTTTACCGGGACAGGGTGAAGAAGGGGCGCAGTATTTT. Its protein product is CASLPGQGEEGAQYF.